This TCR beta chain was sequenced in a study of control samples from healthy donors and cancer patients (dated by TCRdb to about 2020). Regarding this clone: Its antigen remains undetermined. The record has no base qualities; no much larger clone is one base away.

The germline V gene (reference sequence) supplies CDR1 LNHDA and CDR2 SQIVND. Trimmed from V: 7 bases; trimmed from J: 2 bases; junction bases lacking a gene match: 4. The cysteine opens and the phenylalanine closes a CDR3 of 14 amino acids. Of all the DNA, just the CDR3 is kept, 42 bases in frame from base 1. Library preparation used the immunoSEQ multiplex PCR assay. This immuneACCESS table, as held by TCRdb, lists in-frame sequences with V and J called but not all clones. Of the missing ones, under half trace to an unresolved V gene in checked studies; the others have no known cause. The sample yields roughly 200,000 clones; about 93% were counted once. More than 1.4% of the sample is taken by the ten largest.

This receptor was identified in a man aged 18 to 35 in good health. The sequencing input was blood. Recombination linked TRBV19 to TRBJ1-5; the central 8 bases match TRBD1. The base sequence is TGTGCCAGTACCGCGACAGGGGGCAATCAGCCCCAGCATTTT. This encodes CASTATGGNQPQHF.